A single sample gave rise to the 5 T cell receptor beta chains below, sequenced in a study of blood T cell repertoires in COVID-19. The assay was immunoSEQ multiplex PCR, and TCRdb's table has in-frame clones only and misses some. This repertoire shows approximately 100,000 clones, approximately 79% found once; its top ten account for about 20%. Specimen: peripheral blood. The receptors shown here come from a man aged 65 to 79 with active or convalescent COVID-19.

V usage is TRBV28 and J usage is TRBJ2-2, with TRBD1 matching 10 bases. This CDR3 is built from 15 residues. Germline V lookup: CDR1 MDHEN, CDR2 SYDVKM. V lost 4 bases and J lost 8; bases outside the gene matches: 7. This chain's CDR3 is CASSSTGTGAGELFF. CDR3 DNA sequence: TGTGCCAGCAGTTCAACCGGGACAGGGGCGGGGGAGCTGTTTTTT.

V usage is TRBV7-3 and J usage is TRBJ2-3; 12 bases line up with TRBD2. V lost 4 bases, J lost 5 bases, and 1 base stayed unmatched. This CDR3 comprises 14 residues. In germline, CDR1 is SGHTA, CDR2 FQGTGA. CDR3 nucleotide sequence: TGTGCCAGCAGCTCTAGCGGGGGGGAAGATACGCAGTATTTT. Protein: CASSSSGGEDTQYF.

The chain recombines TRBV6-6 with TRBJ2-2, with D perhaps TRBD1 (6 bases). Trimming shortened V by 0 bases and J by 5 bases, and 13 bases separated the two germline ends. The CDR3 covers 16 residues. The germline CDR1 and CDR2 sequences are MNHNY and SVGAGI (reference sequence). The DNA of the CDR3 is TGTGCCAGCAGTTACTCTCAGGGGCCCGAGACCGGGGAGCTGTTTTTT. Amino acid sequence: CASSYSQGPETGELFF.

The genes are TRBV6-5 and TRBJ2-3; 9 bases agree with TRBD2. CDR1 and CDR2 from the germline V gene are MNHEY and SVGAGI. After removal of 7 bases from V and 4 bases from J, the junction contained 9 bases not matched to a gene. CDR3 length: 15 residues. CDR3 DNA: TGTGCCAGCAACCACCGCGGGAGGGGGGCAGATACGCAGTATTTT. Translation gives CASNHRGRGADTQYF.

In its sample, this clone was seen a few times. This chain connects TRBV9 to TRBJ1-1; TRBD1 agrees at 8 bases. The germline gives CDR1 SGDLS, CDR2 YYNGEE. The CDR3 covers 17 residues. J was trimmed by 1 base and V by 1 base; bases with no gene match: 9. CDR3 protein: CASSVTGQGSANTEAFF. Here the CDR3 DNA reads TGTGCCAGCAGCGTAACCGGACAGGGTTCTGCGAACACTGAAGCTTTCTTT. Combining the CDR3 with reference TRBV9 and TRBJ1-1 gives the whole variable domain DSGVTQTPKHLITATGQRVTLRCSPRSGDLSVYWYQQSLDQGLQFLIQYYNGEERAKGNILERFSAQQFPDLHSELNLSSLELGDSALYFCASSVTGQGSANTEAFFGQGTRLTVV.